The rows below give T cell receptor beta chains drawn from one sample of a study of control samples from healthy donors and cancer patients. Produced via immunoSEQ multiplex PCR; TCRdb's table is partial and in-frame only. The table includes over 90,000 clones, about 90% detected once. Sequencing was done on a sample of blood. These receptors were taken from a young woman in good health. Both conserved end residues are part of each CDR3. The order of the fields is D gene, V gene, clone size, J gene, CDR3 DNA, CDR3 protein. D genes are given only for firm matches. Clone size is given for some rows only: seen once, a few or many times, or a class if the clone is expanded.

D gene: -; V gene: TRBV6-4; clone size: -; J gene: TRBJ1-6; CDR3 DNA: TGTGCCAGCAGTGGCGCGTTGGATTCACCCCTCCACTTT; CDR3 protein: CASSGALDSPLHF
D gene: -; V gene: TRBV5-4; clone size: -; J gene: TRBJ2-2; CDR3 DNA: TGTGCCAGCAGCTTGGGCAGCGGGAACACCGGGGAGCTGTTTTTT; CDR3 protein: CASSLGSGNTGELFF
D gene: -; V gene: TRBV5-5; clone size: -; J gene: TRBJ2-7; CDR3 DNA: TGTGCCAGCAGCTTCACCCGCCTTGGGCACGAGCAGTACTTC; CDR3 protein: CASSFTRLGHEQYF
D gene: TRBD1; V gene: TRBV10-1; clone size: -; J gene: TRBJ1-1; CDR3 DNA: TGCGCCAGCAGTTTCGGACAGGCGAACACTGAAGCTTTCTTT; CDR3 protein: CASSFGQANTEAFF
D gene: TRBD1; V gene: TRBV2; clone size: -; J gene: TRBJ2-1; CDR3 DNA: TGTGCCAGCAGTACCCGGGACAGGGGGCTGGGTGAGCAGTTCTTC; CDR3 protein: CASSTRDRGLGEQFF
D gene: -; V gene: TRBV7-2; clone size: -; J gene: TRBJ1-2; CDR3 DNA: TGTGCCAGCAGCCCCCGGACAGTCACTGGACCCTATGGCTACACCTTC; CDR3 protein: CASSPRTVTGPYGYTF
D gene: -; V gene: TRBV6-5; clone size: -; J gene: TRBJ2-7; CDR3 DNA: TGTGCCACCTGCAAGGAGGACGGCTCCTACGAGCAGTACTTC; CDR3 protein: CATCKEDGSYEQYF
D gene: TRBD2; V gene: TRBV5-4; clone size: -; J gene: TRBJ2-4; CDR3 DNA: TGTGCCAGCAGCACCCCCGGGGGGGGTAAAAACATTCAGTACTTC; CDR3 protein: CASSTPGGGKNIQYF
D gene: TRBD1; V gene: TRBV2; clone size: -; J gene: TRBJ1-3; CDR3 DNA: TGTGCCAGGGGGACAGTATCAGGAAACACCATATATTTT; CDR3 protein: CARGTVSGNTIYF
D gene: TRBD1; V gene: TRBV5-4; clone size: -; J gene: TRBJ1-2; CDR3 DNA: TGTGCCAGCAGCCCCCGGGACAGGGGGGTAGCTAACTATGGCTACACCTTC; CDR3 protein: CASSPRDRGVANYGYTF
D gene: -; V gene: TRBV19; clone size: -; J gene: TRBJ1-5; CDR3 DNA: TGTGCCAGTAGTCCGGCACAGGGGCCCCAGCATTTT; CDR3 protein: CASSPAQGPQHF
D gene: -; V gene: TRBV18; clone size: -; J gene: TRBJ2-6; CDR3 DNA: TGTGCCAGCTCACCACCAGGCAAGTCCCTCTCTGGGGCCAACGTCCTGACTTTC; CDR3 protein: CASSPPGKSLSGANVLTF
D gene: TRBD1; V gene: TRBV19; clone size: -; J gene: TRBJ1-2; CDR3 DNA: TGTGCCAGCCGAATTACAGGGGGCATGAACTATGGCTACACCTTC; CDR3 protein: CASRITGGMNYGYTF
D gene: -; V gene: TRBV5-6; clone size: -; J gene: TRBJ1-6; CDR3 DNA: TGTGCCAGCAGTTCGCTGACAGAATCACCCCTCCACTTT; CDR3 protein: CASSSLTESPLHF
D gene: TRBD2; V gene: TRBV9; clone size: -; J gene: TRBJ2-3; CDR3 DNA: TGTGCCAGCAGCGTAGTTCCTAGCGGACCCACAGATACGCAGTATTTT; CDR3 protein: CASSVVPSGPTDTQYF
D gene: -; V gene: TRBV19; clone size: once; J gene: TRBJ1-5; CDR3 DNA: TGTGCCAGTTCGGGGGCGGCAGGCAATCAGCCCCAGCATTTT; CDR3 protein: CASSGAAGNQPQHF
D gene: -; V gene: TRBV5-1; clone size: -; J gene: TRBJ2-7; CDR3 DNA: TGCGCCAGCAGACCAGGACTGCCGTCCCACGAGCAGTACTTC; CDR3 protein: CASRPGLPSHEQYF
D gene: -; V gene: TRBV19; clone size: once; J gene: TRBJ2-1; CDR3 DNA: TGTGCCAGCAACCGAGGCAATGAGCAGTTCTTC; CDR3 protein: CASNRGNEQFF
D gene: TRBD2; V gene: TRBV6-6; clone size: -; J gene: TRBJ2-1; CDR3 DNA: TGTGCCAGCAGCTTCGGACTAGCGGGAGGGAATGAGCAGTTCTTC; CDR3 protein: CASSFGLAGGNEQFF
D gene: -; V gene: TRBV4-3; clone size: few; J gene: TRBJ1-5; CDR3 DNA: TGCGCCAGCAGCCGGGGGAGAGTAGTTCAGCCCCAGCATTTT; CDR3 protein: CASSRGRVVQPQHF
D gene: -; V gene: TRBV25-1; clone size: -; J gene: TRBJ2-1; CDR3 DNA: TGTGCCAGCAGTTGGTACAATGAGCAGTTCTTC; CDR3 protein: CASSWYNEQFF
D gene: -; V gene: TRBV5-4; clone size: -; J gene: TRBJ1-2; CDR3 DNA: TGTGCCAGCAGCTTGGCGCGGCGGGGCTACACCTTC; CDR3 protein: CASSLARRGYTF
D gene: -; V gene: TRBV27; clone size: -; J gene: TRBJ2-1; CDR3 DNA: TGTGCCAGCAGTTTGCGGCTAGTAGGCGAGCAGTTCTTC; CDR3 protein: CASSLRLVGEQFF
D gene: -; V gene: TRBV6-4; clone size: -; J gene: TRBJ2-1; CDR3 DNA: TGTGCCAGCAGTGAAGAAGGGGGGGCTGGCAATGAGCAGTTCTTC; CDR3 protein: CASSEEGGAGNEQFF
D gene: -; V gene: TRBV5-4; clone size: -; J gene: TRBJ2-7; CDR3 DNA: TGTGCCAGCAGCTTGTTAAGGACGCCATACGAGCAGTACTTC; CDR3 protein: CASSLLRTPYEQYF
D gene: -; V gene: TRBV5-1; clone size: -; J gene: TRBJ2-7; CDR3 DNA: TGCGCCAGCAGCTTGTGGAGGGAATCGGCAAATCAGTACTTC; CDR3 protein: CASSLWRESANQYF
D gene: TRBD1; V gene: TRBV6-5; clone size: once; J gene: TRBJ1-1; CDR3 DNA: TGTGCCAGCAGGGACAGGGGACATTTGAACACTGAAGCTTTCTTT; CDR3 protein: CASRDRGHLNTEAFF